This note documents a single TCR beta chain sequence. Original processing notes: Estimated nucleated cell counts came from reference gene primer amplification. The data were produced by immunoSEQ multiplex PCR, yet TCRdb's version contains in-frame clones alone and is incomplete. That table furnishes V, J and clone size, whereas the DNA furnished D and trimming. The sample carries tens of thousands of clones, roughly 82% recorded once. The data belong to a study of blood T cell repertoires in COVID-19. Study as a whole: Some COVID-19 samples were acute and others convalescent; all came from the United States, Italy and Spain. Sources were T cells, B-cell-depleted T cells, or PBMCs; the material itself was cDNA or gDNA.

The V gene end was trimmed by 5 bases and the J gene end by 0 bases; junction bases not matched to a gene: 7. The CDR3 consists of 15 residues. From germline, CDR1 is SGHNT and CDR2 YYREEE (reference sequence). The chain couples TRBV5-4 to TRBJ1-1, with 7 nucleotides matching TRBD1. This TCR was sampled from a human donor in a cohort sampled during active COVID-19. The material sequenced was peripheral blood. CDR3 sequence: CASSFPGQMNTEAFF. The DNA for the CDR3 is TGTGCCAGCAGTTTTCCGGGACAGATGAACACTGAAGCTTTCTTT. The full variable domain, in which reference TRBV5-4 and TRBJ1-1 provide the parts outside the CDR3, is ETGVTQSPTHLIKTRGQQVTLRCSSQSGHNTVSWYQQALGQGPQFIFQYYREEENGRGNFPPRFSGLQFPNYSSELNVNALELDDSALYLCASSFPGQMNTEAFFGQGTRLTVV.